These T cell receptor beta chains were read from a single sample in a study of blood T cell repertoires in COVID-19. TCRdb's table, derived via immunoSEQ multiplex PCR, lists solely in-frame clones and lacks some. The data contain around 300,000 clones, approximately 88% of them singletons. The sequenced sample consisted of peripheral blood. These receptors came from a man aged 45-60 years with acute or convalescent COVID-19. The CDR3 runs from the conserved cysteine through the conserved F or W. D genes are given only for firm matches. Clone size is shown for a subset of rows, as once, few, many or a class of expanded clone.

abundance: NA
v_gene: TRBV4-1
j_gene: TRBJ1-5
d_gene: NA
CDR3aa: CASSQEIGADSNQPQHF
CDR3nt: TGCGCCAGCAGCCAAGAGATTGGGGCCGATAGCAATCAGCCCCAGCATTTT

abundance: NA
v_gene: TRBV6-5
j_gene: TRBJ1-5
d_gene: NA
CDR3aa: CASSPQRFQPQHF
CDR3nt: TGTGCCAGCAGCCCACAACGTTTTCAGCCCCAGCATTTT

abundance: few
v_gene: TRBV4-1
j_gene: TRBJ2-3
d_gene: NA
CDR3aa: CASSQGDRSPSQKQYF
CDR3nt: TGCGCCAGCAGCCAAGGAGACAGGAGCCCCAGCCAAAAGCAGTATTTT

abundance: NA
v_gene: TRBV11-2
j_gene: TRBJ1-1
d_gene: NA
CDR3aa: CASSLAPGLRNTEAFF
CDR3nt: TGTGCCAGCAGCTTAGCGCCGGGACTTCGCAACACTGAAGCTTTCTTT

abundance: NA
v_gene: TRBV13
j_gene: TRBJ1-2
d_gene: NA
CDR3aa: CASSPSGVYGYTF
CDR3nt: TGTGCCAGCAGCCCATCGGGGGTCTACGGCTACACCTTC

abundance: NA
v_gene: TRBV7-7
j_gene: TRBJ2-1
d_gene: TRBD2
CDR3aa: CASSPGLAGGWDEQFF
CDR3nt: TGTGCTAGCAGCCCCGGACTAGCGGGGGGATGGGATGAGCAGTTCTTC

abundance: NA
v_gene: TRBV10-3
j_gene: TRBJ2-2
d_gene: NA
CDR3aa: CAISERTGDTGELFF
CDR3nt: TGTGCCATCAGTGAGCGGACTGGCGACACCGGGGAGCTGTTTTTT

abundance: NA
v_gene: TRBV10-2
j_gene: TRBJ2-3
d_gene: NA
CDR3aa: CASRGRRGTDTQYF
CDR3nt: TGCGCCAGCAGGGGGCGACGGGGCACAGATACGCAGTATTTT

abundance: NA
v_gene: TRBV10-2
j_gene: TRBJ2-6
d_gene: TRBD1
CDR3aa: CASSAGTAESGANVLTF
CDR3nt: TGCGCCAGCAGTGCCGGGACAGCAGAGTCTGGGGCCAACGTCCTGACTTTC

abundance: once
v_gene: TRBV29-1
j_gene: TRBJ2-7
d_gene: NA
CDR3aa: CSVDSSYEQYF
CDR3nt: TGCAGCGTAGACAGCTCCTACGAGCAGTACTTC

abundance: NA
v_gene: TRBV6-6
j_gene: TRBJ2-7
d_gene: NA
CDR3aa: CASIQRADYYEQYF
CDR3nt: TGTGCCAGCATTCAACGGGCAGACTACTACGAGCAGTACTTC

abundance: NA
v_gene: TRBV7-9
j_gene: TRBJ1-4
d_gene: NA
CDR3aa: CASSPVAGSNEKLFF
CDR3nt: TGTGCCAGCAGCCCCGTCGCAGGTTCTAATGAAAAACTGTTTTTT

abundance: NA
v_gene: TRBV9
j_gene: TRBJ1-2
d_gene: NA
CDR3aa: CASSVEGNLYGYTF
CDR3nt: TGTGCCAGCAGCGTAGAGGGGAATCTGTATGGCTACACCTTC

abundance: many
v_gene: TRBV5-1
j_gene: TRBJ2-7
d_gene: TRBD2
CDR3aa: CASGTGTSGGAREQYF
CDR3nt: TGCGCCAGCGGAACCGGGACTAGCGGGGGGGCCCGTGAGCAGTACTTC

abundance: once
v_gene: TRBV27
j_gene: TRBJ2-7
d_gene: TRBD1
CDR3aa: CASSSDRGVQYF
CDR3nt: TGTGCCAGCAGTTCCGACAGGGGGGTTCAGTACTTC

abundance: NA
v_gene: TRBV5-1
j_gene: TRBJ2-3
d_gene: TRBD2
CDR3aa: CASSFGTVAGGSTDTQYF
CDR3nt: TGCGCCAGCAGCTTTGGCACGGTAGCGGGGGGTAGCACAGATACGCAGTATTTT

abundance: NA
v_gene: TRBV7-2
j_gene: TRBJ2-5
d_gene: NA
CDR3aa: CASSVEREETQYF
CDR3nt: TGTGCCAGCAGCGTGGAGCGGGAAGAGACCCAGTACTTC

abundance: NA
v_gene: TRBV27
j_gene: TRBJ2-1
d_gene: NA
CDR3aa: CASKSADSYNEQFF
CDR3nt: TGTGCCAGCAAGAGCGCCGACTCCTACAATGAGCAGTTCTTC

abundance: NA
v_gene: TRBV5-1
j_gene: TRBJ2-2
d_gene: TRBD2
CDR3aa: CASSWPRGRLAGNTGELFF
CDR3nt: TGCGCCAGCAGCTGGCCCAGGGGAAGACTAGCGGGGAACACCGGGGAGCTGTTTTTT

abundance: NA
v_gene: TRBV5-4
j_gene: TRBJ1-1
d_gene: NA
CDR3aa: CASSFWGGEAFF
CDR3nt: TGTGCCAGCAGCTTTTGGGGGGGTGAGGCTTTCTTT

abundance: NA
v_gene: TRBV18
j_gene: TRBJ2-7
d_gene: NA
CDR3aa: CASSPTRGYEQYF
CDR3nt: TGTGCCAGCTCACCGACCCGGGGTTACGAGCAGTACTTC

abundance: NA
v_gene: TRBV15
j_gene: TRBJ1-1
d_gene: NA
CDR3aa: CATSRTLNTEAFF
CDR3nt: TGTGCCACCAGCAGGACTTTGAACACTGAAGCTTTCTTT

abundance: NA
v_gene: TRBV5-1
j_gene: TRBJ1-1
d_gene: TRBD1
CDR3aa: CASSPQGAVNTEAFF
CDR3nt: TGCGCCAGCAGTCCACAGGGGGCAGTGAACACTGAAGCTTTCTTT

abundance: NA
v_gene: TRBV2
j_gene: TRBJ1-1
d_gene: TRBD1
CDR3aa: CASNTGGMNTEAFF
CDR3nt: TGTGCCAGCAATACAGGGGGTATGAACACTGAAGCTTTCTTT

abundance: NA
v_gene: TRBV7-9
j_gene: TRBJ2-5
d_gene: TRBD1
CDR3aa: CASSLGTGEKTQYF
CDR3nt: TGTGCCAGCAGCTTGGGGACAGGGGAGAAGACCCAGTACTTC

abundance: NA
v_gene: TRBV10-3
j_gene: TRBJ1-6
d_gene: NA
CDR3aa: CAISDRGSNSPLHF
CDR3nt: TGTGCCATCAGTGACAGGGGCTCAAATTCACCCCTCCACTTT

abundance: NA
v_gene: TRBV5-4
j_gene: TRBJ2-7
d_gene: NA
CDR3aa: CASSLEDNYEQYF
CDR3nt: TGTGCCAGCAGCTTGGAGGACAACTACGAGCAGTACTTC